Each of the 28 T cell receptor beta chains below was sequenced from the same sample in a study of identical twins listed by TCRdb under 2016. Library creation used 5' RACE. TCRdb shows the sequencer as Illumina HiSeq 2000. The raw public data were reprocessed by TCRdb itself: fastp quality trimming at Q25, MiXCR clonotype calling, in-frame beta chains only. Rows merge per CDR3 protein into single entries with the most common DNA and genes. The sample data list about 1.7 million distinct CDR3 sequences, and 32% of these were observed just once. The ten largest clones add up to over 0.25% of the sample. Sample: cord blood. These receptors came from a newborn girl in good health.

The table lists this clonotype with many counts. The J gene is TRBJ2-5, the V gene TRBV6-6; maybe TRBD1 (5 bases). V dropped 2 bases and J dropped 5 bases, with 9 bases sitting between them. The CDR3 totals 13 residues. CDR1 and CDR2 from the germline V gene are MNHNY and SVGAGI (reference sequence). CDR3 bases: TGTGCCAGCAGTTACGGGTACAGGGAGACCCAGTACTTC. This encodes CASSYGYRETQYF.

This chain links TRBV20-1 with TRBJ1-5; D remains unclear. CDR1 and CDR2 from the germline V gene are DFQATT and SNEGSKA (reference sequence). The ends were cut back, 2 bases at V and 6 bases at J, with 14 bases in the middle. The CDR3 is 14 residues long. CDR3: CSARKRLGVQPQHF. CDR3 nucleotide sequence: TGCAGTGCTAGAAAAAGGTTGGGTGTTCAGCCCCAGCATTTT.

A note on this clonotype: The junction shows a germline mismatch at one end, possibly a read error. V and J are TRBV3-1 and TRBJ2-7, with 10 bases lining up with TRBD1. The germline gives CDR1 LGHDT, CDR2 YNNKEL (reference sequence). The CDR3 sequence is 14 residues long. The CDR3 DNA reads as TGTGCCGGCAGCCCTTGGACAGGGGGCTACGAGCAGTACTTC. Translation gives CAGSPWTGGYEQYF.

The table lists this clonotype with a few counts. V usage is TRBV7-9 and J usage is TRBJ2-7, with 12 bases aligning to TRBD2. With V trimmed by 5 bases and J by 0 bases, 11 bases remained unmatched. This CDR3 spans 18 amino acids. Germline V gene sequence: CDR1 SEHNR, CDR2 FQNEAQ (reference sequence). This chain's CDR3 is CASSTKGLAGQLSYEQYF. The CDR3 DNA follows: TGTGCCAGCAGCACGAAGGGACTAGCGGGCCAACTCTCCTACGAGCAGTACTTC.

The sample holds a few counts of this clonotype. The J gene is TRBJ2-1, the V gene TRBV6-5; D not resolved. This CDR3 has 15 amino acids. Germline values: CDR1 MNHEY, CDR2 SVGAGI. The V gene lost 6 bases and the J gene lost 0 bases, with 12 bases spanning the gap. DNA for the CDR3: TGTGCCAGCAGCCTTAACAGTCCCTCCTACAATGAGCAGTTCTTC. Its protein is CASSLNSPSYNEQFF.

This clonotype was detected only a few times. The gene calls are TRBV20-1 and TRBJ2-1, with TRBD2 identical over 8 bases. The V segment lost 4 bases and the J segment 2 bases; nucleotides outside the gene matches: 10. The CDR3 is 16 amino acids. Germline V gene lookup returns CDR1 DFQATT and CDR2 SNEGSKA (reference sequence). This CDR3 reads CSATQIGLATYNEQFF. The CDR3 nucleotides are TGCAGTGCTACCCAGATTGGACTAGCCACCTACAATGAGCAGTTCTTC.

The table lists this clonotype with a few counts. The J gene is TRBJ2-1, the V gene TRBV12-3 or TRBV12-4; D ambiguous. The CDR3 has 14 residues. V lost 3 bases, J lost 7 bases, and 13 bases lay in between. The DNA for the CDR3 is TGTGCCAGCAGTTTGTTAGGACCCATTAATGAGCAGTTCTTC. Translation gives CASSLLGPINEQFF.

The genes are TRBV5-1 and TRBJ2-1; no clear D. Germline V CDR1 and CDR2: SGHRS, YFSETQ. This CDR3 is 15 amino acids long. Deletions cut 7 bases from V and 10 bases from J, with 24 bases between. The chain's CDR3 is CASPTLPVLLGEQFF. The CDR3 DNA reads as TGCGCCAGCCCGACGCTGCCGGTACTGCTAGGCGAGCAGTTCTTC.

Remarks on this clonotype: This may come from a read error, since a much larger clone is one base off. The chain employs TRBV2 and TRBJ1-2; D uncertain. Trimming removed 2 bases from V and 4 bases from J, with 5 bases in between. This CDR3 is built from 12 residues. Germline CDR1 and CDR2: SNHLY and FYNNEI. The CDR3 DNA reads TGTGCCAGCAGTGAAAGGATCTATGGCTACACCTTC. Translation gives CASSERIYGYTF.

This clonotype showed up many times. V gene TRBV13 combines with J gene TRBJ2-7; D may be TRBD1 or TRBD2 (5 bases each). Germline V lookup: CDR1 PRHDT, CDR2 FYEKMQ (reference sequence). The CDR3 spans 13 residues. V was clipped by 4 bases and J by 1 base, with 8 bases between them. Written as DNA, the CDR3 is TGTGCCAGCAGCTCGGGACCATCCTACGAGCAGTACTTC. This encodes CASSSGPSYEQYF.

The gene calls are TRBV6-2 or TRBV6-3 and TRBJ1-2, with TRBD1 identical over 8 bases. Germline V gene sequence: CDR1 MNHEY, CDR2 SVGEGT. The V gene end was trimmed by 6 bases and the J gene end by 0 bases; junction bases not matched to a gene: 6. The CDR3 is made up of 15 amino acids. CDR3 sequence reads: CASRSAGGTNYGYTF. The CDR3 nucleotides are TGTGCCAGCAGATCTGCAGGGGGCACTAACTATGGCTACACCTTC.

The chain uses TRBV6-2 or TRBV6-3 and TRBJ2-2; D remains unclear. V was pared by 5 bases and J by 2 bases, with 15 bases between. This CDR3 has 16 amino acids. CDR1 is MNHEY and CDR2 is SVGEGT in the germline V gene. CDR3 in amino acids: CASSNLPWENTGELFF. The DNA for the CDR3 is TGTGCCAGCAGTAATTTACCTTGGGAAAACACCGGGGAGCTGTTTTTT.

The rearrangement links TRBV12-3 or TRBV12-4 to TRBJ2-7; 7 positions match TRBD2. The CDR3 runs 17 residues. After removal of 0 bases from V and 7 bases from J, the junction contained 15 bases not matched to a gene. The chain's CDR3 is CASSLAGQGGLYNEQYF. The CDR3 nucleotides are TGTGCCAGCAGTTTAGCGGGGCAGGGAGGGCTTTACAATGAGCAGTACTTC.

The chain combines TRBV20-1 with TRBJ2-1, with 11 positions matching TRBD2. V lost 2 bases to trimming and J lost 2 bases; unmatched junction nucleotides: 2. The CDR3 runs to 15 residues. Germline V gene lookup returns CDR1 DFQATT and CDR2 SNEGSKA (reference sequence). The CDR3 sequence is CSARSGLAAYNEQFF. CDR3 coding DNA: TGCAGTGCTAGATCGGGACTAGCGGCCTACAATGAGCAGTTCTTC.

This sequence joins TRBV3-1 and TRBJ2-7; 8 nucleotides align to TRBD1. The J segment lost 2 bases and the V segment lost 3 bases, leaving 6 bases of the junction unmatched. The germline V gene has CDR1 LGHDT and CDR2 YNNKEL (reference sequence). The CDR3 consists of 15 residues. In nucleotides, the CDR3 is TGTGCCAGCAGCCACCGGGACAGGCGTCCCTACGAGCAGTACTTC. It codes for CASSHRDRRPYEQYF.

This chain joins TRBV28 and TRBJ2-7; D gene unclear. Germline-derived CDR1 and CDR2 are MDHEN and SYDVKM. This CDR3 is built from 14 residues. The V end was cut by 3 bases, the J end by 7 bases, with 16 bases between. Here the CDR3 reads CASSFPADNNEQYF. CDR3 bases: TGTGCCAGCAGTTTCCCTGCAGACAACAATGAGCAGTACTTC.

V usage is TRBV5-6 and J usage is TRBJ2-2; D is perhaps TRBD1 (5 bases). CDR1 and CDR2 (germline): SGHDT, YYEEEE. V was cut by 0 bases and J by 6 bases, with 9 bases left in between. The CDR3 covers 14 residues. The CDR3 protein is CASSLAQGSGELFF. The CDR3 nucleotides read TGTGCCAGCAGCTTGGCCCAGGGCTCCGGGGAGCTGTTTTTT.

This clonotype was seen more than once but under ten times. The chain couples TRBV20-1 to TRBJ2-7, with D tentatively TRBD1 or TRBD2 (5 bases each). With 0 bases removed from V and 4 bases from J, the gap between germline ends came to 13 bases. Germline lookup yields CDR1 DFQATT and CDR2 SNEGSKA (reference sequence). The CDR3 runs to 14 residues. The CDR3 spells CSARDLRGGYEQYF. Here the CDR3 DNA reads TGCAGTGCTAGAGATTTGAGGGGCGGGTACGAGCAGTACTTC.

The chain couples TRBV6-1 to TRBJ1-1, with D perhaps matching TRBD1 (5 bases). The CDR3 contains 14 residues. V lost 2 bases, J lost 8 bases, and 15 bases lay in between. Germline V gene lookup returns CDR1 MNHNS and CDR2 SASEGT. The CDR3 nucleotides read TGTGCCAGCAGTGAATTGGGCAGGGCGATAGAAGCTTTCTTT. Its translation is CASSELGRAIEAFF.

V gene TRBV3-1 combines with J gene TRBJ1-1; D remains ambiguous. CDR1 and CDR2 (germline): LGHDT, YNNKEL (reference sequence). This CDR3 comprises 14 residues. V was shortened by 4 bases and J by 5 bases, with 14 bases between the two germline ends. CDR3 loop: CASSRTPQWTEAFF. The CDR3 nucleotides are TGTGCCAGCAGCCGAACCCCCCAGTGGACTGAAGCTTTCTTT. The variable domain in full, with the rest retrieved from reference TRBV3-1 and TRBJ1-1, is DTAVSQTPKYLVTQMGNDKSIKCEQNLGHDTMYWYKQDSKKFLKIMFSYNNKELIINETVPNRFSPKSPDKAHLNLHINSLELGDSAVYFCASSRTPQWTEAFFGQGTRLTVV.

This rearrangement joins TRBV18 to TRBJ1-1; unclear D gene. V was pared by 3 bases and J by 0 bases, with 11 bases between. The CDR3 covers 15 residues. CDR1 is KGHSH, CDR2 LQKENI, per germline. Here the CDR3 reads CASSPESHLNTEAFF. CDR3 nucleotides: TGTGCCAGCTCACCGGAGTCACACCTGAACACTGAAGCTTTCTTT. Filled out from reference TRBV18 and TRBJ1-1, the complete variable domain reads NAGVMQNPRHLVRRRGQEARLRCSPMKGHSHVYWYRQLPEEGLKFMVYLQKENIIDESGMPKERFSAEFPKEGPSILRIQQVVRGDSAAYFCASSPESHLNTEAFFGQGTRLTVV.

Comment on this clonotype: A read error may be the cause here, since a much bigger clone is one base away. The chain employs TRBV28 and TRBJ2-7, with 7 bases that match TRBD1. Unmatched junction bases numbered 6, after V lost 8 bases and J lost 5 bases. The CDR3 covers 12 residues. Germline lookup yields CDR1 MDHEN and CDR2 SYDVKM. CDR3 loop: CASSTGTHEQYF. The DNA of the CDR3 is TGTGCCAGCTCGACAGGGACCCACGAGCAGTACTTC.

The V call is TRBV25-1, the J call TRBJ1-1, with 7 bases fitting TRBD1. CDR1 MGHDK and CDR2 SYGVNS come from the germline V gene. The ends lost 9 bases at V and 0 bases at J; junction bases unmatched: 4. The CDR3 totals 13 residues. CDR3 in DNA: TGTGCCAGTTTGGACAGGCTGAACACTGAAGCTTTCTTT. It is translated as CASLDRLNTEAFF.

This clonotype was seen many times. The CDR3: CSVGWRANEQFF. As DNA, the CDR3 is TGCAGCGTTGGTTGGAGGGCGAATGAGCAGTTCTTC. The gene calls are TRBV29-1 and TRBJ2-1, with D possibly TRBD2 on 6 matching bases. Germline V CDR1 and CDR2: SQVTM, ANQGSEA. The CDR3 is 12 residues long. The germline V and J ends were trimmed by 4 bases and 7 bases, with 11 bases remaining between them.

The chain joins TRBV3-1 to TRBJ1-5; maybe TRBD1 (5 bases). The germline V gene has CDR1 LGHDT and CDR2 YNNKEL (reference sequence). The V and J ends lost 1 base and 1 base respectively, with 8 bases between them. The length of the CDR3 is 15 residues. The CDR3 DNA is TGTGCCAGCAGCCAAGGGACACTAAGCAATCAGCCCCAGCATTTT. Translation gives CASSQGTLSNQPQHF.

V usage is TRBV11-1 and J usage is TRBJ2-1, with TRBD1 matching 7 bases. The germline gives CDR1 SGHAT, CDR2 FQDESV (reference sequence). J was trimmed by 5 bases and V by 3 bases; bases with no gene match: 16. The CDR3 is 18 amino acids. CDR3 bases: TGTGCCAGCAGCTTTACTATTTCGGACAGGAACGGGGACAATGAGCAGTTCTTC. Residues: CASSFTISDRNGDNEQFF.

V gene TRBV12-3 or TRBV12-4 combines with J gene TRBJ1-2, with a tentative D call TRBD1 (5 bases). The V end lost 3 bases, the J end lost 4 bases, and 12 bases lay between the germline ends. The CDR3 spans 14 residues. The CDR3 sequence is CASSFHGTAYGYTF. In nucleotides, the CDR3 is TGTGCCAGCAGTTTTCATGGGACCGCCTATGGCTACACCTTC.

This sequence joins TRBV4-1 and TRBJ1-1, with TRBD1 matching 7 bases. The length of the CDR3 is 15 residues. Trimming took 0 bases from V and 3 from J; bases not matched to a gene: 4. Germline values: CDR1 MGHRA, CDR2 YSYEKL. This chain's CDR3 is CASSQDVQGDTEAFF. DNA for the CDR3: TGCGCCAGCAGCCAAGACGTGCAGGGGGACACTGAAGCTTTCTTT.